Listed here are 30 T cell receptor beta chains from one sample, sequenced in a study of blood T cell repertoires in COVID-19 (dated by TCRdb to the early 2020s). The library relied on the immunoSEQ multiplex PCR assay. TCRdb carries this immuneACCESS record with in-frame sequences only. Its versions omit some clonotypes, under half of them owing to an unresolved V gene in the studies checked, with the rest unexplained. The sample table records approximately 26,000 clones; around 92% of these occur just once. The ten largest clonotypes hold around 2% of the sample. Specimen: peripheral blood. All receptors come from a human donor in a cohort sampled during active COVID-19.

CDR3 amino acids: CASSQADQGNQPQHF. Here the CDR3 DNA reads TGCGCCAGCAGCCAAGCTGATCAGGGAAATCAGCCCCAGCATTTT. V gene TRBV4-1 combines with J gene TRBJ1-5; D is possibly TRBD1 (5 bases). V was pared by 1 base and J by 4 bases, with 11 bases between. CDR3 length: 15 amino acids. The germline gives CDR1 MGHRA, CDR2 YSYEKL.

This sequence joins TRBV6-1 and TRBJ1-1; D perhaps matches TRBD1 (6 bases). V was pared by 2 bases and J by 0 bases, with 13 bases between. Germline CDR1 MNHNS, CDR2 SASEGT. CDR3 size: 16 residues. The CDR3 DNA sequence: TGTGCCAGCAGTGAAATGGCAGGGGCCATGAACACTGAAGCTTTCTTT. Translation gives CASSEMAGAMNTEAFF.

The chain uses TRBV7-2 and TRBJ2-1; 8 positions agree with TRBD2. Trimming took 2 bases from V and 0 from J; bases not matched to a gene: 6. CDR3 length: 17 residues. Germline CDR1 SGHTA, CDR2 FQGNSA. As DNA, the CDR3 is TGTGCCAGCAGCTTACGCAGCGGGAGAAGCTCCTACAATGAGCAGTTCTTC. This translates into CASSLRSGRSSYNEQFF.

This clone was found once. The chain carries TRBV7-8 and TRBJ1-2; 9 positions match TRBD1. CDR1 is SGHVS, CDR2 FQNEAQ, per germline. CDR3 length: 15 residues. The ends lost 5 bases at V and 5 bases at J; junction bases unmatched: 9. DNA of the CDR3: TGTGCCAGCAGCGATCCGGGACAGGGACTTTATGGCTACACCTTC. Protein product: CASSDPGQGLYGYTF.

This clone came up once. The chain recombines TRBV30 with TRBJ2-5, with 13 bases matching TRBD2. Per germline, CDR1 GTSNPN and CDR2 SVGIG (reference sequence). V trimming: 3 bases; J trimming: 5 bases; junction bases outside the gene matches: 3. The CDR3 runs to 14 residues. CDR3 nucleotide sequence: TGTGCCTGGAGGACTAGCGGGGGGAGGGAGACCCAGTACTTC. Residues: CAWRTSGGRETQYF.

The chain combines TRBV4-1 with TRBJ2-3; 12 bases fit TRBD2. Germline CDR1 is MGHRA and CDR2 is YSYEKL. CDR3 size: 18 residues. V lost 0 bases to trimming and J lost 6 bases; unmatched junction nucleotides: 10. CDR3 sequence: CASSQDGRTSGKGDTQYF. In DNA, the CDR3 is TGCGCCAGCAGCCAAGATGGGCGGACTAGCGGGAAAGGGGATACGCAGTATTTT.

The chain has TRBV24-1 and TRBJ1-1; 8 bases agree with TRBD1. Unmatched junction bases numbered 3, after V lost 4 bases and J lost 3 bases. The CDR3 has 14 amino acids. In germline, CDR1 is KGHDR, CDR2 SFDVKD. The CDR3 reads CATSDGQGYTEAFF. CDR3 bases: TGTGCCACCAGTGACGGACAGGGCTACACTGAAGCTTTCTTT.

In nucleotides, the CDR3 is TGCAGCGTTCTTCGGACAGAAACCACCGGGGAGCTGTTTTTT. This translates into CSVLRTETTGELFF. The J gene is TRBJ2-2, the V gene TRBV29-1; possible D gene TRBD1, 6 bases. The V end was cut by 5 bases, the J end by 4 bases, with 14 bases between. CDR3 length: 14 amino acids. Per the germline V gene, CDR1 is SQVTM and CDR2 is ANQGSEA.

This chain uses TRBV6-1 with TRBJ1-5, with D maybe TRBD1 (6 bases). The germline V gene encodes CDR1 MNHNS and CDR2 SASEGT. This CDR3 comprises 15 residues. Trimming shortened V by 1 base and J by 3 bases, and 10 bases separated the two germline ends. For the CDR3, the DNA is TGTGCCAGCAGTGAAGTCCTGGGGGCCAATCAGCCCCAGCATTTT. It yields the protein CASSEVLGANQPQHF.

This chain links TRBV2 with TRBJ2-7; TRBD2 aligns across 13 bases. The CDR3 spans 15 residues. V gave up 5 bases and J gave up 12 bases; unmatched junction bases: 13. Germline V gene sequence: CDR1 SNHLY, CDR2 FYNNEI. The DNA of the CDR3 is TGTGCCAGCAGTCCCCGAGGACTAGCGGGGGCCCAAGGGTACTTC. Its protein product is CASSPRGLAGAQGYF.

This chain links TRBV5-8 with TRBJ1-5; D remains unclear. Per germline, CDR1 SGHTS and CDR2 YDEGEE. Trimming removed 0 bases from V and 7 bases from J, with 17 bases in between. The CDR3 runs to 16 residues. DNA for the CDR3: TGTGCCAGCAGCTTGGGGGCCCTCAGGAACTTGCAGCCCCAGCATTTT. As protein: CASSLGALRNLQPQHF.

V is TRBV4-1 and J is TRBJ2-2; TRBD2 aligns across 7 bases. The CDR3 runs 14 residues. The germline CDR1 and CDR2 sequences are MGHRA and YSYEKL. Germline trimming cut 4 bases from V and 4 bases from J; bases unmatched to any gene: 3. The CDR3 DNA follows: TGCGCCAGCAGCCGGCCGGGAGGCACCGGGGAGCTGTTTTTT. Protein sequence: CASSRPGGTGELFF.

The chain couples TRBV10-3 to TRBJ1-6; 8 positions match TRBD1. CDR1 is ENHRY and CDR2 is SYGVKD in the germline V gene. CDR3 length equals 13 residues. V was clipped by 6 bases and J by 10 bases; unmatched bases: 5. This CDR3 reads CAISLTGESPLHF. The DNA for the CDR3 is TGTGCCATCAGCTTGACAGGGGAATCACCCCTCCACTTT.

The rearrangement uses TRBV7-8 and TRBJ1-4; D is uncertain. Per the germline V gene, CDR1 is SGHVS and CDR2 is FQNEAQ. V was cut by 5 bases and J by 7 bases, with 8 bases left in between. This CDR3 spans 12 amino acids. The chain's CDR3 is CASSLFGEKLFF. As DNA, the CDR3 is TGTGCCAGCAGCCTCTTCGGTGAAAAACTGTTTTTT.

The chain uses TRBV6-5 and TRBJ1-1; D may be TRBD1 (5 bases). V dropped 6 bases and J dropped 1 base, with 15 bases sitting between them. The germline CDR1 and CDR2 sequences are MNHEY and SVGAGI. The CDR3 has 15 amino acids. CDR3 coding DNA: TGTGCCAGCAGCGGAATGGCAGGGCCGAACACTGAAGCTTTCTTT. This translates into CASSGMAGPNTEAFF.

DNA for the CDR3: TGTGCCAGCGCAAGCAGGGGCACAACTAATGAAAAACTGTTTTTT. It specifies CASASRGTTNEKLFF. The chain carries TRBV5-6 and TRBJ1-4; the D gene is possibly TRBD1 (6 bases). Germline V gene sequence: CDR1 SGHDT, CDR2 YYEEEE. The CDR3 loop spans 15 amino acids. Trimming took off 7 bases at V and 0 bases at J, with 13 bases between the two ends.

In DNA form, the CDR3 reads TGTGCCAGCAGCGTAGTACGGACTAGCGGGGGTATGGGTAGCACAGATACGCAGTATTTT. Translation gives CASSVVRTSGGMGSTDTQYF. V is TRBV9 and J is TRBJ2-3; 13 positions agree with TRBD2. The CDR3 extends over 20 amino acids. Germline V gene data show CDR1 as SGDLS and CDR2 as YYNGEE. Trimming took 0 bases from V and 0 from J; bases not matched to a gene: 10.

This clone was seen once. The chain has TRBV24-1 and TRBJ1-5, with 10 bases lining up with TRBD1. The CDR3 is 16 residues long. CDR1 is KGHDR, CDR2 SFDVKD, per germline. Trimming took 2 bases from V and 3 from J; bases not matched to a gene: 3. The CDR3 nucleotides are TGTGCCACCAGTGATTCGACAGGGGGCCCCAATCAGCCCCAGCATTTT. This gives the protein CATSDSTGGPNQPQHF.

As for this clone: An end of the junction does not agree with germline; a read error may underlie this. The chain couples TRBV25-1 to TRBJ2-3, with 10 bases matching TRBD1. This CDR3 is 14 amino acids long. The germline gives CDR1 MGHDK, CDR2 SYGVNS. This chain's CDR3 is CASTDRGPGDPQYF. CDR3 bases: TGTGCCAGCACTGACAGGGGGCCAGGAGATCCGCAGTATTTT. The full variable domain, its missing parts supplied by reference TRBV25-1 and TRBJ2-3, is EADIYQTPRYLVIGTGKKITLECSQTMGHDKMYWYQQDPGMELHLIHYSYGVNSTEKGDLSSESTVSRIRTEHFPLTLESARPSHTSQYLCASTDRGPGDPQYFGPGTRLTVL.

The rearrangement uses TRBV5-1 and TRBJ1-1; TRBD1 agrees at 7 bases. In germline, CDR1 is SGHRS, CDR2 YFSETQ. V dropped 2 bases and J dropped 7; count of bases not matched to a gene: 2. There are 12 residues in the CDR3. The CDR3 DNA reads TGCGCCAGCAGCTTAGGGACAGTTGAAGCTTTCTTT. It is translated as CASSLGTVEAFF.

The chain recombines TRBV7-8 with TRBJ2-7; 7 bases agree with TRBD2. Losses at the gene ends were 1 base for V and 0 bases for J; bases not matched to a gene: 9. Germline values: CDR1 SGHVS, CDR2 FQNEAQ. The CDR3 is 17 amino acids. This CDR3 is CASSLVLAGGSSYEQYF. The CDR3 DNA follows: TGTGCCAGCAGCTTAGTGCTGGCCGGGGGGAGCTCCTACGAGCAGTACTTC.

The V call is TRBV29-1, the J call TRBJ2-7, with 9 bases lining up with TRBD1. The CDR3 covers 12 residues. The J segment lost 6 bases and the V segment lost 7 bases, leaving 7 bases of the junction unmatched. CDR1 and CDR2 from the germline V gene are SQVTM and ANQGSEA. CDR3 sequence (DNA): TGCAGCGGGACCGGGACAGGGAGCGAGCAGTACTTC. Its translation is CSGTGTGSEQYF.

V is TRBV7-2 and J is TRBJ2-3, with D perhaps TRBD1 (6 bases). V lost 1 base and J 2 bases, leaving 13 bases between the germline ends. The CDR3 has 16 residues. Germline V gene lookup returns CDR1 SGHTA and CDR2 FQGNSA. The CDR3 protein is CASSLDGQTFTDTQYF. The CDR3 DNA reads as TGTGCCAGCAGCTTAGATGGACAGACATTCACAGATACGCAGTATTTT. The whole variable domain, filled in from reference TRBV7-2 and TRBJ2-3, reads GAGVSQSPSNKVTEKGKDVELRCDPISGHTALYWYRQSLGQGLEFLIYFQGNSAPDKSGLPSDRFSAERTGGSVSTLTIQRTQQEDSAVYLCASSLDGQTFTDTQYFGPGTRLTVL.

This clone has a single count. The chain has TRBV7-8 and TRBJ1-1; D remains ambiguous. The germline V and J ends were trimmed by 5 bases and 2 bases, with 6 bases remaining between them. The CDR3 has 12 residues. Germline-derived CDR1 and CDR2 are SGHVS and FQNEAQ. The CDR3 here is CASSPTNTEAFF. CDR3 nucleotide sequence: TGTGCCAGCAGCCCGACTAACACTGAAGCTTTCTTT.

The chain is built from TRBV9 and TRBJ2-1, with 16 bases fitting TRBD2. CDR3 length equals 15 residues. Germline V lookup: CDR1 SGDLS, CDR2 YYNGEE. J was trimmed by 15 bases and V by 3 bases; bases with no gene match: 9. DNA of the CDR3: TGTGCCAGCAGCGCATCCGGGACTAGCGGGGGGGTTCCGTTCTTC. Protein: CASSASGTSGGVPFF.

The rearrangement links TRBV7-2 to TRBJ2-7; 9 bases agree with TRBD1. The CDR3 runs 15 residues. CDR1 and CDR2 from the germline V gene are SGHTA and FQGNSA. J lost 2 bases, V lost 6 bases, and 8 bases had no gene match. The CDR3 here is CASRSKTGGAYEQYF. The DNA for the CDR3 is TGTGCCAGCAGATCTAAGACAGGGGGTGCCTACGAGCAGTACTTC. The entire variable domain, with the rest obtained from reference TRBV7-2 and TRBJ2-7, is as follows: GAGVSQSPSNKVTEKGKDVELRCDPISGHTALYWYRQSLGQGLEFLIYFQGNSAPDKSGLPSDRFSAERTGGSVSTLTIQRTQQEDSAVYLCASRSKTGGAYEQYFGPGTRLTVT.

CDR3 residues: CASRRRDSNTEAFF. The CDR3 nucleotides are TGTGCCAGCCGTCGCCGAGACAGTAACACTGAAGCTTTCTTT. J is TRBJ1-1 and V is TRBV3-1 (or the pseudogene TRBV3-2); D may be TRBD1 (5 bases). Germline loops: CDR1 LGHDT, CDR2 YNNKEL (reference sequence). The CDR3 is 14 amino acids. V was trimmed by 8 bases and J by 2 bases, leaving 15 bases between them.

This clone turned up a few times. J is TRBJ1-3 and V is TRBV19; no clear D gene. Germline V CDR1 and CDR2: LNHDA, SQIVND (reference sequence). The CDR3 sequence is 17 residues long. V lost 9 bases to trimming and J lost 0 bases, with 21 bases between them. The CDR3 coding sequence is TGTGCCAGCAGGCCGGGGAAGACGCCCAGCTCTGGAAACACCATATATTTT. As protein: CASRPGKTPSSGNTIYF.

Worth noting for this clone: One end of the junction is discordant with germline, which a read error may explain. The gene calls are TRBV18 and TRBJ1-2; 8 bases are a match to TRBD1. CDR3 length: 15 residues. The germline V gene encodes CDR1 KGHSH and CDR2 LQKENI. The chain's CDR3 is CASSPRQGQENGYTF. CDR3 DNA: TGTGCCAGCTCCCCACGGCAGGGACAGGAAAATGGCTACACCTTC.

This chain links TRBV3-1 (or the pseudogene TRBV3-2) with TRBJ1-1, with TRBD1 matching 7 bases. With 4 bases clipped from V and 5 bases from J, the junction kept 7 bases outside the gene matches. CDR3 size: 14 residues. Germline V CDR1 and CDR2: LGHDT, YNNKEL (reference sequence). CDR3 DNA: TGTGCCAGCAGCCCCACGACAGGGTGGACTGAAGCTTTCTTT. Protein sequence: CASSPTTGWTEAFF.